The T cell receptor beta chain described here comes from a study of response to subunit inactivated influenza vaccine. This clonotype was seen more than once but under ten times. From the RT-PCR reads, TCRdb called clonotypes with MiXCR, one entry per CDR3 protein. This sample yields around 850,000 distinct CDR3 sequences, of which around 18% are seen a single time; 9.5% to 13% belongs to the top ten. This CDR3 contains 15 residues. Per germline, CDR1 DFQATT and CDR2 SNEGSKA (reference sequence). V lost 2 bases, J lost 2 bases, and 12 bases lay in between. The source of this sequence is a man aged 50-59 years who received an inactivated influenza vaccine. Sequences were derived from PBMCs from blood, sampled more than 4 days after vaccination. The chain carries TRBV20-1 and TRBJ2-2, with D maybe TRBD1 (5 bases). The DNA for the CDR3 is TGCAGTGCTAGACCCCTGACAGAAAACACCGGGGAGCTGTTTTTT. It codes for CSARPLTENTGELFF.